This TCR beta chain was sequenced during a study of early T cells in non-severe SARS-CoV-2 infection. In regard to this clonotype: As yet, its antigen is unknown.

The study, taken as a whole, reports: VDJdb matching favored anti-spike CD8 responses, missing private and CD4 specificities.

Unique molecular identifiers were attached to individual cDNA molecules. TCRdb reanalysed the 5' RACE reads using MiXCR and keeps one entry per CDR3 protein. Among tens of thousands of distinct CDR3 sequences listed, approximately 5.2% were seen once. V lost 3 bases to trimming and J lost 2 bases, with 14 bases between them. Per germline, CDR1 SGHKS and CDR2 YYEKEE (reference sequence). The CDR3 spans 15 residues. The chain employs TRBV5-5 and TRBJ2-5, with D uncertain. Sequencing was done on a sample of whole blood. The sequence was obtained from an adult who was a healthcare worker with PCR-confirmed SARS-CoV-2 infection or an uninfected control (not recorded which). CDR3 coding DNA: TGTGCCAGCAGCTCGCGCCGGCCGGTACAAGAGACCCAGTACTTC. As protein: CASSSRRPVQETQYF.